These 25 T cell receptor beta chains came from one sample sequenced in a study of shared T cell receptors in the human thymus. The table came from immunoSEQ multiplex PCR; TCRdb's copy has only in-frame clones and leaves some out. The sample contains approximately 730,000 clones, approximately 85% of which appear only once. The sample also formed part of further work on human thymus T cells.

Sequenced sample: thymocytes. The receptors were gathered from a girl under three years old with a congenital heart defect.

The V gene is TRBV28, the J gene TRBJ1-1, with 7 bases fitting TRBD1. Trimming took 6 bases from V and 11 from J; bases not matched to a gene: 12. CDR3 length equals 13 residues. CDR1 is MDHEN and CDR2 is SYDVKM in the germline V gene. The CDR3 bases are TGTGCCAGCAGGGGAGAGGACAGGTCGGAGGCTTTCTTT. Its translation: CASRGEDRSEAFF.

V and J are TRBV4-1 and TRBJ1-4; 8 bases line up with TRBD1. The CDR3 runs 15 residues. Trimming cost V 5 bases and J 8 bases; bases outside gene matches: 10. Germline-derived CDR1 and CDR2 are MGHRA and YSYEKL. CDR3 region: CASSTGQGRGEKLFF. CDR3 in DNA: TGCGCCAGCAGCACAGGACAGGGACGGGGAGAAAAACTGTTTTTT.

V gene TRBV28 combines with J gene TRBJ1-3, with 8 positions matching TRBD1. The CDR3 length is 15 residues. Germline CDR1 reads MDHEN; CDR2 reads SYDVKM. Trimming cost V 6 bases and J 1 base; bases outside gene matches: 5. The CDR3 coding sequence is TGTGCCAGCAGCCGGAGGACAGGGTCTGGAAACACCATATATTTT. As protein: CASSRRTGSGNTIYF.

The chain links TRBV7-2 to TRBJ2-3; D unclear. The V end was cut by 5 bases, the J end by 1 base, with 7 bases between. CDR3 size: 13 residues. Germline V gene lookup returns CDR1 SGHTA and CDR2 FQGNSA. The CDR3 DNA sequence: TGTGCCAGCAGCCCCTATGGCACAGATACGCAGTATTTT. It yields the protein CASSPYGTDTQYF.

The chain links TRBV10-3 to TRBJ2-4; TRBD1 might be the D (6 bases). The V gene lost 3 bases and the J gene lost 0 bases, with 15 bases spanning the gap. This CDR3 is 17 amino acids long. CDR1 is ENHRY, CDR2 SYGVKD, per germline. CDR3 DNA sequence: TGTGCCATCAGTGACCAAGGGGGATCCGAAGCCAAAAACATTCAGTACTTC. This gives the protein CAISDQGGSEAKNIQYF.

The rearrangement links TRBV25-1 to TRBJ1-5, with TRBD1 matching over 7 bases. The V gene's germline CDR1 is MGHDK and CDR2 SYGVNS. V was clipped by 2 bases and J by 12 bases; unmatched bases: 13. This CDR3 contains 15 residues. The CDR3 region is CASSEKGATIWDQHF. The CDR3 DNA reads TGTGCCAGCAGTGAAAAGGGGGCGACAATTTGGGACCAGCATTTT.

V usage is TRBV6-5 and J usage is TRBJ1-1; 9 bases align to TRBD1. Germline V lookup: CDR1 MNHEY, CDR2 SVGAGI. The CDR3 is made up of 15 amino acids. V was pared by 6 bases and J by 5 bases, with 10 bases of the junction left unmatched. The CDR3, as DNA: TGTGCCAGCAGCCACCACAGGGGGCTGGGGACTGAAGCTTTCTTT. Protein product: CASSHHRGLGTEAFF.

This clone turned up a few times. The CDR3 DNA reads as TGTGCCAGCAGGGAACGACGACAGAACACCGGGGAGCTGTTTTTT. Amino acid sequence: CASRERRQNTGELFF. The V and J genes are TRBV6-5 and TRBJ2-2; D call uncertain. V lost 6 bases to trimming and J lost 1 base, with 12 bases between them. Per the germline V gene, CDR1 is MNHEY and CDR2 is SVGAGI. The CDR3 is 15 amino acids.

The count of this clone is one. The chain employs TRBV5-6 and TRBJ1-6; 9 nucleotides match TRBD1. Germline trimming cut 0 bases from V and 12 bases from J; bases unmatched to any gene: 7. The CDR3 loop spans 15 amino acids. Germline values: CDR1 SGHDT, CDR2 YYEEEE. CDR3 residues: CASSLARDRVGPLHF. CDR3 sequence (DNA): TGTGCCAGCAGCTTGGCCCGGGACAGGGTTGGACCCCTCCACTTT. The entire variable domain, with the rest obtained from reference TRBV5-6 and TRBJ1-6, is as follows: DAGVTQSPTHLIKTRGQQVTLRCSPKSGHDTVSWYQQALGQGPQFIFQYYEEEERQRGNFPDRFSGHQFPNYSSELNVNALLLGDSALYLCASSLARDRVGPLHFGNGTRLTVT.

This chain links TRBV29-1 with TRBJ2-5; 14 bases are a match to TRBD2. The CDR3 length is 22 residues. V shed 0 bases and J 3 bases; nucleotides not matched to a gene: 21. CDR1 and CDR2 (germline): SQVTM, ANQGSEA. CDR3 nucleotide sequence: TGCAGCGTTGAAGATCAAGGGACTAGCGGGGGTTCGTCGAAGATGGACGAAGAGACCCAGTACTTC. It encodes CSVEDQGTSGGSSKMDEETQYF.

The chain has TRBV7-9 and TRBJ1-2; a possible D gene is TRBD1 (6 bases). The V gene's germline CDR1 is SEHNR and CDR2 FQNEAQ (reference sequence). The V and J ends lost 5 bases and 5 bases respectively, with 18 bases between them. The CDR3 is made up of 15 amino acids. CDR3 sequence (DNA): TGTGCCAGCAGCCCCCCAGAGGGGGATGTATATGGCTACACCTTC. Residues: CASSPPEGDVYGYTF.

The gene calls are TRBV7-2 and TRBJ2-5; D is possibly TRBD1 (6 bases). Matching the DNA end better, TRBJ2-7 makes the J call doubtful. The germline V gene encodes CDR1 SGHTA and CDR2 FQGNSA. The CDR3 loop spans 13 amino acids. The CDR3 bases are TGTGCCAGCAGCCGGGACAAAACCTACGAGCAGTACTTC. Amino acids: CASSRDKTYEQYF.

This clone has a handful of counts. The chain uses TRBV11-2 and TRBJ1-2, with D tentatively TRBD1 (5 bases). V was clipped by 2 bases and J by 7 bases, with 11 bases between them. The CDR3 extends over 13 amino acids. The germline CDR1 and CDR2 sequences are SGHAT and FQNNGV. This CDR3 reads CASSLSGGRGYTF. CDR3 nucleotide sequence: TGTGCCAGCAGCTTATCCGGGGGTCGTGGCTACACCTTC.

This clone appeared a few times. This specimen includes other DNA sequences encoding the same CDR3. The chain combines TRBV28 with TRBJ2-7; D is perhaps TRBD1 (6 bases). The length of the CDR3 is 13 residues. Deletions cut 6 bases from V and 0 bases from J, with 9 bases between. Per the germline V gene, CDR1 is MDHEN and CDR2 is SYDVKM. CDR3 sequence reads: CASSQGLSYEQYF. The CDR3 bases are TGTGCCAGCAGCCAGGGGCTCTCCTACGAGCAGTACTTC. Filled out from reference TRBV28 and TRBJ2-7, the complete variable domain reads DVKVTQSSRYLVKRTGEKVFLECVQDMDHENMFWYRQDPGLGLRLIYFSYDVKMKEKGDIPEGYSVSREKKERFSLILESASTNQTSMYLCASSQGLSYEQYFGPGTRLTVT.

This clone has more than one count but fewer than ten. The CDR3 spells CASSHNPRGGNYNEQFF. The CDR3 DNA is TGTGCCAGCAGCCATAACCCACGGGGGGGGAACTACAATGAGCAGTTCTTC. The rearrangement uses TRBV27 and TRBJ2-1, with 8 bases matching TRBD2. Germline CDR1 MNHEY, CDR2 SMNVEV (reference sequence). The CDR3 is 17 residues long. The J segment lost 3 bases and the V segment lost 6 bases, leaving 13 bases of the junction unmatched.

This clone occurred a few times. The chain uses TRBV6-1 and TRBJ1-2; tentatively, D is TRBD1 (6 bases). From germline, CDR1 is MNHNS and CDR2 SASEGT. V shed 4 bases and J shed 5 bases, with 20 bases lying between them. The CDR3 is 16 residues long. The CDR3 coding sequence is TGTGCCAGCAGTGCTGAACTCAGGGGTCCTCTTTATGGCTACACCTTC. Encoded protein: CASSAELRGPLYGYTF.

The V call is TRBV6-5, the J call TRBJ1-3; TRBD1 is a possible D gene (6 bases). The CDR3 is 15 amino acids. V was trimmed by 7 bases and J by 4 bases, leaving 17 bases between them. Germline lookup yields CDR1 MNHEY and CDR2 SVGAGI. Here the CDR3 reads CASTSGGARGNTIYF. CDR3 sequence (DNA): TGTGCCAGCACCTCCGGGGGGGCACGGGGAAACACCATATATTTT.

The chain carries TRBV28 and TRBJ2-4; 7 nucleotides match TRBD2. The CDR3 loop spans 16 amino acids. Germline-derived CDR1 and CDR2 are MDHEN and SYDVKM. Germline trimming cut 2 bases from V and 6 bases from J; bases unmatched to any gene: 10. CDR3 sequence: CASSLAVAGERNIQYF. The CDR3, as DNA: TGTGCCAGCAGTTTAGCAGTGGCGGGGGAGAGAAACATTCAGTACTTC.

The chain has TRBV5-1 and TRBJ2-3, with D perhaps TRBD1 (5 bases). This CDR3 has 15 residues. Trimming removed 0 bases at V and 4 bases at J, with 12 bases between. Germline CDR1 SGHRS, CDR2 YFSETQ. In nucleotides, the CDR3 is TGCGCCAGCAGCTTGGTCAGGGTGGGGTCAGATACGCAGTATTTT. Translating gives CASSLVRVGSDTQYF. Variable domain in full (rest from reference TRBV5-1 and TRBJ2-3): KAGVTQTPRYLIKTRGQQVTLSCSPISGHRSVSWYQQTPGQGLQFLFEYFSETQRNKGNFPGRFSGRQFSNSRSEMNVSTLELGDSALYLCASSLVRVGSDTQYFGPGTRLTVL.

The J gene is TRBJ1-6, the V gene TRBV27; D is uncertain. From germline, CDR1 is MNHEY and CDR2 SMNVEV (reference sequence). V lost 1 base to trimming and J lost 7 bases, with 11 bases between them. The CDR3 covers 15 residues. CDR3 coding DNA: TGTGCCAGCAGTTTATATTGGAGGATGAATTCACCCCTCCACTTT. Translation gives CASSLYWRMNSPLHF.

The V and J genes are TRBV5-8 and TRBJ1-3, with D uncertain. Trimming removed 4 bases from V and 0 bases from J, with 14 bases in between. The V gene's germline CDR1 is SGHTS and CDR2 YDEGEE. The CDR3 length is 16 residues. For the CDR3, the DNA is TGTGCCAGCAGCGGAAGCGACGGTGACTCTGGAAACACCATATATTTT. Translation: CASSGSDGDSGNTIYF.

The chain is built from TRBV4-3 and TRBJ1-2; D ambiguous. The CDR3 is made up of 19 amino acids. V dropped 2 bases and J dropped 2 bases, with 24 bases sitting between them. Germline CDR1 reads LGHNA; CDR2 reads YSLEER. CDR3: CASSQKGRTAEGSNYGYTF. CDR3 sequence (DNA): TGCGCCAGCAGCCAAAAGGGTCGGACGGCGGAGGGATCCAACTATGGCTACACCTTC.

V usage is TRBV30 and J usage is TRBJ1-4, with D perhaps TRBD1 (5 bases). Trimming took 6 bases from V and 7 from J, leaving 15 bases between them. The CDR3 length is 13 residues. From germline, CDR1 is GTSNPN and CDR2 SVGIG (reference sequence). Written as DNA, the CDR3 is TGTGCCTGCTCCGAACAGGAGGGTGAAAAACTGTTTTTT. Residues: CACSEQEGEKLFF. The whole variable domain, remainder taken from reference TRBV30 and TRBJ1-4, is SQTIHQWPATLVQPVGSPLSLECTVEGTSNPNLYWYRQAAGRGLQLLFYSVGIGQISSEVPQNLSASRPQDRQFILSSKKLLLSDSGFYLCACSEQEGEKLFFGSGTQLSVL.

The V gene is TRBV19, the J gene TRBJ1-2; D unclear. With 5 bases removed from V and 8 bases from J, the gap between germline ends came to 12 bases. Germline CDR1 is LNHDA and CDR2 is SQIVND (reference sequence). The CDR3 contains 12 residues. The DNA for the CDR3 is TGTGCCAGTAGTCCCCGCGGTAGCGGCTACACCTTC. It translates to CASSPRGSGYTF.

V and J are TRBV12-5 and TRBJ1-4, with TRBD1 as a possible D gene (5 bases). Per germline, CDR1 LGHNT and CDR2 FRNRAP. Trimming stripped 1 base from V and 8 bases from J, with 29 bases between. The CDR3 consists of 20 residues. DNA for the CDR3: TGTGCTAGTGGTTTGGCCCTCGCGGGACGCATGTTGAGTCATCCGGAAAAACTGTTTTTT. This codes for CASGLALAGRMLSHPEKLFF.